One and the same sample provided the 18 T cell receptor beta chains below, sequenced in a study of blood T cells in healthy people across ages. With a J-beta primer mix and a sample-barcoded 5' primer, a second PCR ran 7 to 11 cycles. MiXCR, run by TCRdb on the 5' RACE reads, gives a single entry per CDR3 protein. The sample has hundreds of thousands of distinct CDR3 sequences, over 20% seen once. Sequenced sample: blood. The receptors stem from a man between 65 and 85 years old in good health.

Comments on this clonotype: A much larger clone lies one base from this, so it may be a read error. The chain joins TRBV5-1 to TRBJ2-3; either TRBD1 or TRBD2 may supply D (6 bases each). The CDR3 spans 14 residues. Trimming left V 3 bases short and J 5 bases short, with 13 bases between. Germline values: CDR1 SGHRS, CDR2 YFSETQ. CDR3 residues: CASSSGAHGDTQYF. Here the CDR3 DNA reads TGCGCCAGCAGCTCGGGGGCCCACGGAGATACGCAGTATTTT.

About this clonotype itself: This may be a read error, as it is one base from a much larger clone. The rearrangement uses TRBV7-9 and TRBJ2-1; D remains ambiguous. Germline V gene sequence: CDR1 SEHNR, CDR2 FQNEAQ (reference sequence). CDR3 length: 12 residues. The CDR3: CTSSLDIGEQFF. The CDR3 DNA follows: TGTACCAGCTCCCTGGATATAGGTGAGCAGTTCTTC.

J is TRBJ2-3 and V is TRBV11-1; D is perhaps TRBD2 (6 bases). The CDR3 spans 14 residues. The germline CDR1 and CDR2 sequences are SGHAT and FQDESV (reference sequence). V lost 0 bases and J 4 bases, leaving 8 bases between the germline ends. CDR3 nucleotides: TGTGCCAGCAGCTTAGCGGGACTGGCAGATACGCAGTATTTT. Translated: CASSLAGLADTQYF.

This clonotype has at least ten counts. The V and J genes are TRBV7-9 and TRBJ2-1; 8 nucleotides line up with TRBD2. The trim removed 7 bases at V and 3 bases at J, leaving 2 bases unmatched. Germline CDR1 reads SEHNR; CDR2 reads FQNEAQ (reference sequence). CDR3 length equals 13 residues. The CDR3 bases are TGTGCCAGCACTAGCGGGTACTACAATGAGCAGTTCTTC. As protein: CASTSGYYNEQFF.

The gene calls are TRBV20-1 and TRBJ2-1; D gene ambiguous. V lost 5 bases and J lost 4, with 9 bases in between. The germline V gene has CDR1 DFQATT and CDR2 SNEGSKA (reference sequence). There are 12 residues in the CDR3. The CDR3 DNA reads TGCAGTGCTGCCCCAAGGTACAATGAGCAGTTCTTC. Protein: CSAAPRYNEQFF.

This clonotype occurred many times. The rearrangement uses TRBV29-1 and TRBJ2-5, with a possible D match to TRBD1 (5 bases). The J call is doubtful: the DNA matches TRBJ2-7 better. Germline V CDR1 and CDR2: SQVTM, ANQGSEA. The CDR3 has 12 amino acids. CDR3 sequence (DNA): TGCAGCGTTGAGTCAGGGAACTACGAGCAGTACTTC. It is translated as CSVESGNYEQYF.

This clonotype was observed a handful of times. This sequence joins TRBV14 and TRBJ2-3; 7 bases fit TRBD1. Germline assignment: CDR1 SGHDN and CDR2 FVKESK. V gave up 3 bases and J gave up 6 bases; unmatched junction bases: 6. The CDR3 extends over 14 amino acids. The CDR3 DNA reads TGTGCCAGCAGCCATTTTACAGGGGAGGATACGCAGTATTTT. Translation gives CASSHFTGEDTQYF.

In its sample, this clonotype was seen a few times. The germline gene is not matched at one end of the junction; a read error may be the cause. The chain uses TRBV3-1 and TRBJ2-7; the D gene is possibly TRBD2 (6 bases). The germline V gene encodes CDR1 LGHDT and CDR2 YNNKEL (reference sequence). CDR3 size: 15 residues. CDR3: CASNQAGRPSYEQYF. CDR3 sequence (DNA): TGTGCCAGCAACCAAGCGGGTAGACCCTCCTACGAGCAGTACTTC.

The sample holds a few counts of this clonotype. This sequence joins TRBV27 and TRBJ2-3; D tentatively reads TRBD1 or TRBD2 (5 bases each). The CDR3 length is 14 residues. Trimming took 5 bases from V and 3 from J, leaving 12 bases between them. Germline V CDR1 and CDR2: MNHEY, SMNVEV (reference sequence). The CDR3 protein is CASSPRDQTDTQYF. DNA of the CDR3: TGTGCCAGCAGTCCACGGGACCAGACAGATACGCAGTATTTT.

This clonotype was counted a few times. The V gene is TRBV5-1, the J gene TRBJ1-1; TRBD1 might be the D (6 bases). V shed 5 bases and J shed 4 bases, with 15 bases lying between them. This CDR3 has 14 residues. Germline CDR1 is SGHRS and CDR2 is YFSETQ. The CDR3 loop reads CASRLIRGGTEAFF. The CDR3 DNA reads TGCGCCAGCAGGCTTATCAGGGGTGGCACTGAAGCTTTCTTT. The full variable domain, with the rest looked up from reference TRBV5-1 and TRBJ1-1, is KAGVTQTPRYLIKTRGQQVTLSCSPISGHRSVSWYQQTPGQGLQFLFEYFSETQRNKGNFPGRFSGRQFSNSRSEMNVSTLELGDSALYLCASRLIRGGTEAFFGQGTRLTVV.

This clonotype has more than one count but fewer than ten. Germline and junction disagree at one end, which may indicate a read error. The rearrangement uses TRBV5-5 and TRBJ1-1, with D possibly TRBD1 on 5 matching bases. The CDR3 consists of 14 residues. The V gene's germline CDR1 is SGHKS and CDR2 YYEKEE (reference sequence). CDR3 in DNA: TGTGCCAGCAGAATAGGGGTTATGGACACTCAAGCTTTCTTT. This codes for CASRIGVMDTQAFF.

This clonotype was seen at least ten times. This chain links TRBV7-9 with TRBJ1-4; unclear D gene. V was trimmed by 4 bases and J by 7 bases, leaving 4 bases between them. CDR1 SEHNR and CDR2 FQNEAQ come from the germline V gene (reference sequence). The length of the CDR3 is 11 residues. This CDR3 is CASSSTEKLFF. DNA for the CDR3: TGTGCCAGCAGCTCGACTGAAAAACTGTTTTTT.

The rearrangement links TRBV29-1 to TRBJ2-1; a weak D match, TRBD2 (5 bases). The CDR3 is 12 residues long. Germline values: CDR1 SQVTM, CDR2 ANQGSEA. In nucleotides, the CDR3 is TGCAGTGCCGGAGCGGCTTACAATGAGCAGTTCTTC. Encoded protein: CSAGAAYNEQFF.

The chain combines TRBV3-1 with TRBJ1-4; D gene ambiguous. Germline CDR1 reads LGHDT; CDR2 reads YNNKEL (reference sequence). The CDR3 spans 15 residues. Trimming removed 4 bases at V and 0 bases at J, with 9 bases between. DNA for the CDR3: TGTGCCAGCAGCCCTCGGAGATCAACTAATGAAAAACTGTTTTTT. Translated: CASSPRRSTNEKLFF.

Ten or more counts support this clonotype. This chain uses TRBV6-6 with TRBJ2-5; 7 bases map to TRBD2. This CDR3 contains 14 residues. Germline CDR1 MNHNY, CDR2 SVGAGI (reference sequence). The V gene end was trimmed by 7 bases and the J gene end by 3 bases; junction bases not matched to a gene: 8. The CDR3 bases are TGTGCCAGCACCGACCTAGCGGACAAAGAGACCCAGTACTTC. Its translation is CASTDLADKETQYF.

The chain is built from TRBV7-2 and TRBJ2-4; 13 bases are a match to TRBD2. CDR1 and CDR2 (germline): SGHTA, FQGNSA. CDR3 length: 15 residues. Germline trimming cut 2 bases from V and 6 bases from J; bases unmatched to any gene: 1. CDR3 region: CASSLRLAGGNIQYF. As DNA, the CDR3 is TGTGCCAGCAGCTTAAGACTAGCGGGAGGAAACATTCAGTACTTC. The full variable domain, its missing parts supplied by reference TRBV7-2 and TRBJ2-4, is GAGVSQSPSNKVTEKGKDVELRCDPISGHTALYWYRQSLGQGLEFLIYFQGNSAPDKSGLPSDRFSAERTGGSVSTLTIQRTQQEDSAVYLCASSLRLAGGNIQYFGAGTRLSVL.

This clonotype was seen repeatedly, ten times or more. The rearrangement links TRBV20-1 to TRBJ1-4, with 11 bases matching TRBD1. CDR1 and CDR2 from the germline V gene are DFQATT and SNEGSKA (reference sequence). V shed 2 bases and J 4 bases; nucleotides not matched to a gene: 9. CDR3 length: 17 amino acids. The CDR3 protein is CSARPGQGAPLNEKLFF. CDR3 nucleotide sequence: TGCAGTGCTAGACCCGGACAGGGGGCGCCTCTTAATGAAAAACTGTTTTTT.

The gene calls are TRBV15 and TRBJ2-3, with a tentative D call TRBD2 (5 bases). This CDR3 spans 14 amino acids. Looked up from germline, CDR1 is LNHNV and CDR2 is YYDKDF (reference sequence). Trimming shortened V by 3 bases and J by 7 bases, and 14 bases separated the two germline ends. The CDR3 is CATSSLLRDNTQYF. The CDR3 DNA reads as TGTGCCACCAGCAGCTTGCTCCGGGATAATACGCAGTATTTT. The full variable domain, completed using reference TRBV15 and TRBJ2-3, is DAMVIQNPRYQVTQFGKPVTLSCSQTLNHNVMYWYQQKSSQAPKLLFHYYDKDFNNEADTPDNFQSRRPNTSFCFLDIRSPGLGDTAMYLCATSSLLRDNTQYFGPGTRLTVL.